The T cell receptor (beta chain) described here comes from a study of shared clonotypes between healthy human individuals. Study as a whole: CD4 naive and CD4 memory each took three plates per donor, while CD8 naive took two and CD8 memory one.

CD8 cells classed as naive were CD45RO-negative and positively selected for CCR7, excluding terminally differentiated effector memory CD45RA+ cells. With V trimmed by 0 bases and J by 5 bases, 9 bases remained unmatched. The CDR3 consists of 16 residues. CDR1 SQVTM and CDR2 ANQGSEA come from the germline V gene. Produced via immunoSEQ multiplex PCR; TCRdb's table is partial and in-frame only. Found here are about 1,900,000 clones, approximately 94% of them singletons; the top ten hold around 1%. Comments on this clone: Its target is unknown.

Notes on the study in general: Naive CD4 clonotypes overlapped across several donors at around 4.7%. Enrolling few donors narrowed the genetic and exposure-history diversity that was represented.

The J gene is TRBJ2-3, the V gene TRBV29-1; 9 positions agree with TRBD2. The material sequenced was naive CD8+ T cells sorted from blood. The receptor comes from a man aged 18 to 30 in good health. CDR3 protein: CSVEDHSAGGQDTQYF. The CDR3 DNA reads as TGCAGCGTTGAAGACCACTCAGCGGGGGGACAAGATACGCAGTATTTT.